This entry lists 12 T cell receptor beta chains sequenced from one sample in a study of T cell repertoires in cytomegalovirus infection. TCRdb recomputed calls from the reads with MiXCR, one row per CDR3 protein. The sample includes about 740,000 distinct CDR3 sequences, roughly 36% of them seen just once. Sequencing was done on a sample of PBMCs. The receptors originated from a human donor in good health (CMV status not recorded). Some clones in this sample may be carry-over from other donors' samples.

J is TRBJ2-7 and V is TRBV5-5; no firm D call. The ends were cut back, 4 bases at V and 1 base at J, with 9 bases in the middle. CDR1 is SGHKS, CDR2 YYEKEE, per germline (reference sequence). The CDR3 contains 13 residues. Written as DNA, the CDR3 is TGTGCCAGCAGCCATATAGCTTCCTACGAGCAGTACTTC. Translated, it gives CASSHIASYEQYF.

The chain carries TRBV28 and TRBJ2-1, with TRBD2 identical over 9 bases. Looked up from germline, CDR1 is MDHEN and CDR2 is SYDVKM. The CDR3 is made up of 15 amino acids. V shed 5 bases, J shed 6 bases, and the junction held 8 bases outside the gene matches. The CDR3 spells CASSLVAGVSNEQFF. CDR3 sequence (DNA): TGTGCCAGCAGTCTCGTAGCGGGGGTGAGCAATGAGCAGTTCTTC.

CDR3 in DNA: TGTGCCAGCCTGCACCTTTCTGGGGCCAACGTCCTGACTTTC. Its protein is CASLHLSGANVLTF. The genes are TRBV18 and TRBJ2-6; D call uncertain. Germline V gene lookup returns CDR1 KGHSH and CDR2 LQKENI. The CDR3 has 14 amino acids. Trimming took 8 bases from V and 1 from J, leaving 9 bases between them.

This clonotype came up a few times. The chain couples TRBV6-6 to TRBJ1-2, with D unclear. Trimming removed 3 bases from V and 1 base from J, with 15 bases in between. The CDR3 is 16 residues long. Germline CDR1 reads MNHNY; CDR2 reads SVGAGI (reference sequence). CDR3 sequence reads: CASSYRTRPVNYGYTF. The CDR3 DNA follows: TGTGCCAGCAGTTATAGGACGCGGCCCGTTAACTATGGCTACACCTTC.

This clonotype was seen a handful of times. This chain links TRBV19 with TRBJ1-2; weak D call: TRBD1 (5 bases). The ends were cut back, 0 bases at V and 2 bases at J, with 10 bases in the middle. CDR1 LNHDA and CDR2 SQIVND come from the germline V gene (reference sequence). CDR3 length: 15 residues. The CDR3 protein is CASSIDQAGNYGYTF. The CDR3 bases are TGTGCCAGTAGTATAGATCAGGCAGGGAACTATGGCTACACCTTC.

This clonotype was picked up a small number of times. This chain uses TRBV20-1 with TRBJ1-6; 8 bases line up with TRBD1. Germline V CDR1 and CDR2: DFQATT, SNEGSKA (reference sequence). The V and J ends lost 3 bases and 5 bases, in that order; junction bases with no gene match: 6. The CDR3 is made up of 15 amino acids. CDR3 in DNA: TGCAGTGCTAGGACAGGGGAAAGGGATAATTCACCCCTCCACTTT. It specifies CSARTGERDNSPLHF.

To note about this clonotype: A read error is possible here, since a much larger clone lies one base away. This chain joins TRBV12-3 or TRBV12-4 and TRBJ2-7; TRBD1 matches 9 bases. CDR3 length: 13 residues. Unmatched junction bases numbered 3, after V lost 4 bases and J lost 5 bases. CDR3 in DNA: TGTGCCAGCAGTTGGGACAGGGTCCACGAGCAGTACTTC. Protein sequence: CASSWDRVHEQYF.

The chain links TRBV7-9 to TRBJ2-7; no clear D gene. The V gene's germline CDR1 is SEHNR and CDR2 FQNEAQ (reference sequence). The CDR3 runs to 12 residues. Trimming shortened V by 9 bases and J by 3 bases, and 12 bases separated the two germline ends. The CDR3 region has the DNA TGTGCCAGTTCCTGGGCCAGCTACGAGCAGTACTTC. Translating it yields CASSWASYEQYF.

This chain uses TRBV24-1 with TRBJ2-3, with 9 positions matching TRBD1. V shed 4 bases, J shed 4 bases, and the junction held 8 bases outside the gene matches. Germline values: CDR1 KGHDR, CDR2 SFDVKD. The CDR3 has 16 residues. DNA of the CDR3: TGTGCCACCAGTGAGCCCGGGACAGGGAGACCAGATACGCAGTATTTT. This sequence encodes CATSEPGTGRPDTQYF.

This clonotype was counted many times. The chain couples TRBV28 to TRBJ2-2, with 8 bases fitting TRBD2. Trimming removed 4 bases from V and 7 bases from J; junction bases left unmatched: 17. CDR1 MDHEN and CDR2 SYDVKM come from the germline V gene. This CDR3 is built from 18 residues. The CDR3 DNA reads TGTGCCAGCAGTTCCCCGGGATCGAGCGGGAGAATGAGCGGGGAGCTGTTTTTT. Translation gives CASSSPGSSGRMSGELFF.

V is TRBV6-8 and J is TRBJ1-6; the D is unclear. V shed 6 bases and J shed 8 bases, with 5 bases lying between them. CDR1 is MNHGY, CDR2 SAAAGT, per germline. CDR3 size: 11 residues. This chain's CDR3 is CASRADSPLHF. The CDR3 region has the DNA TGTGCCAGCAGGGCAGATTCACCCCTCCACTTT.

This chain connects TRBV20-1 to TRBJ2-5, with 7 bases matching TRBD1. The germline gives CDR1 DFQATT, CDR2 SNEGSKA (reference sequence). CDR3 size: 13 residues. Trimming removed 4 bases from V and 0 bases from J; junction bases left unmatched: 2. CDR3 DNA: TGCAGTGCTACGGGACAGAACCAAGAGACCCAGTACTTC. It yields the protein CSATGQNQETQYF.